This T cell receptor (beta chain) comes out of a study of cytomegalovirus exposure and HLA in healthy donors. Study conclusions and caveats: A prior analysis recorded that most TCR beta V segments were productive about 87% or about 30% of the time.

Primers for the PCR totalled 60 Vbeta and 13 Jbeta. Using immunoSEQ multiplex PCR, the repertoire was profiled, and TCRdb retains in-frame clones only, with some absent. The profile shows approximately 140,000 clones, roughly four fifths of them singletons. With respect to this clone: Antigen: not known.

This CDR3 comprises 17 residues. Trimming cost V 1 base and J 0 bases; bases outside gene matches: 4. Germline CDR1 reads MGHRA; CDR2 reads YSYEKL. The sequence was collected from a girl aged 2 to 9 in good health and CMV-seronegative. The chain joins TRBV4-1 to TRBJ1-4; 8 positions match TRBD1. What was sequenced was PBMCs. The CDR3 DNA is TGCGCCAGCAGCCAAGGACAGGGGCCATCAACTAATGAAAAACTGTTTTTT. It encodes CASSQGQGPSTNEKLFF.